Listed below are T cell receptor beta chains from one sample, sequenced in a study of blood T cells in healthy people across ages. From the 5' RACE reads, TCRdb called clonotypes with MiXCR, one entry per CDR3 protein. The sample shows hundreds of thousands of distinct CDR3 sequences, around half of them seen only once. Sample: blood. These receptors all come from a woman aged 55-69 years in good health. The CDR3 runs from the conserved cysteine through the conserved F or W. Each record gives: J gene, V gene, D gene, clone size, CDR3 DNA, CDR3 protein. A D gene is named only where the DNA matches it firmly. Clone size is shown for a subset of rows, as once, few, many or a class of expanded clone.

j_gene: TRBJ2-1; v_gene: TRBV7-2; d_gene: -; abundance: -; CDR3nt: TGTGCCAGCAGCCTAATTCCCTCCTACAATGAGCAGTTCTTC; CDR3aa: CASSLIPSYNEQFF
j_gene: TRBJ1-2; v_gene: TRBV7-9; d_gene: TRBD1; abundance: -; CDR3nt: TGTGCCAGCAGTCCGGACAGGGTCCCTGCTAACTATGGCTACACCTTC; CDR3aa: CASSPDRVPANYGYTF
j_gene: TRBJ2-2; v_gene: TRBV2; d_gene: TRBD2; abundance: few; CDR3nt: TGTGCCAGCACGGGGGGTTTGGCCACCGGGGAGCTGTTTTTT; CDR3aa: CASTGGLATGELFF
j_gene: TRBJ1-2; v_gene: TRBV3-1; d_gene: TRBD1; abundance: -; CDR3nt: TGTGCCAGCAGCCAAGATATCAGGGGGTGGTATGGCTACACCTTC; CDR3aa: CASSQDIRGWYGYTF
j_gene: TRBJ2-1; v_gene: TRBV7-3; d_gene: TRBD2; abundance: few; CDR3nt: TGTGCCAGCAGCTTAGGGGCGGGAGTATCCGTCAATGAGCAGTTCTTC; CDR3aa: CASSLGAGVSVNEQFF
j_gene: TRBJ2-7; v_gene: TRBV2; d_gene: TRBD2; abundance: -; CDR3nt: TGTGCCAGCAGGGCTACTAGCGGGATTGGCGAGCAGTACTTC; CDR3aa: CASRATSGIGEQYF
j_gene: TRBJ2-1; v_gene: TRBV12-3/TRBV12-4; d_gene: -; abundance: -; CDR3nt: TGTGCCAGCATCCGACACCTCGGCTCCTACAATGAGCAGTTCTTC; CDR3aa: CASIRHLGSYNEQFF
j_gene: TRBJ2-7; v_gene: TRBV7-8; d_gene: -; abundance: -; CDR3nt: TGTGCCAGCAGCACAGTGACCACGAGGCAGTACTTC; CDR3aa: CASSTVTTRQYF
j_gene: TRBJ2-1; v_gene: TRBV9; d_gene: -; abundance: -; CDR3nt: TGTGCCAGCAGCGTATCTGGGGCTAACTACAATGAGCAGTTCTTC; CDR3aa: CASSVSGANYNEQFF
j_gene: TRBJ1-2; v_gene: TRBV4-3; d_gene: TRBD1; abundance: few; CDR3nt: TGCGCCAGCAGTGGGGACAGGGGCAACTATGGCTACACCTTC; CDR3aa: CASSGDRGNYGYTF
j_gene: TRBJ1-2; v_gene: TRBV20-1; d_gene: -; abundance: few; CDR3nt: TGCAGTGCTAGAGTCACGGAGGGATCGAGGGGCTACACCTTC; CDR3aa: CSARVTEGSRGYTF
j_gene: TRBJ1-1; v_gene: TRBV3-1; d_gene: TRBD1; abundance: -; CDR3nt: TGTGCCAGCAGCCAAGGGAACAGGGGACCGAACACTGAAGCTTTCTTT; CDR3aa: CASSQGNRGPNTEAFF
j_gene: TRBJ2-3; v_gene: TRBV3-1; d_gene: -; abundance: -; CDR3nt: TGTGCCAGCAGCCGCACGCGGACCGCCACAGATACGCAGTATTTT; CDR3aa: CASSRTRTATDTQYF
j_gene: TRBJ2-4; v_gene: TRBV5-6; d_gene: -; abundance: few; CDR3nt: TGTGCCAGCAGCTTGGGAGGGGCCAAACTAGCCAAAAACATTCAGTACTTC; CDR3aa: CASSLGGAKLAKNIQYF
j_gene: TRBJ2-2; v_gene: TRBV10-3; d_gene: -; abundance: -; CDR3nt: TGTGCCATCAGTGGAGAACAGGGACCCAACACCGGGGAGCTGTTTTTT; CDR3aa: CAISGEQGPNTGELFF
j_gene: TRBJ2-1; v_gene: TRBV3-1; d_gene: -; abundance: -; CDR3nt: TGTGCCAGCAGCCAAGATCTACCACCCGATGAGCAGTTCTTC; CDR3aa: CASSQDLPPDEQFF
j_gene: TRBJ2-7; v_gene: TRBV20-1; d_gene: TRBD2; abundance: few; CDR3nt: TGCAGTGCTAGTGAAGTAGCGGGAGGAGGTGAGCAGTACTTC; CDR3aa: CSASEVAGGGEQYF
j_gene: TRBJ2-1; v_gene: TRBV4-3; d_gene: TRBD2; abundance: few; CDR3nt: TGCGCCAGCAGCCAAGAGGGGCTAGCGGGATCTAGGGAGCAGTTCTTC; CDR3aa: CASSQEGLAGSREQFF
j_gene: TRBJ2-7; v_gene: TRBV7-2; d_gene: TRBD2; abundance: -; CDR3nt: TGTGCCAGCAGCTTAGCTAGCGGGATGACCTACGAGCAGTACTTC; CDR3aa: CASSLASGMTYEQYF
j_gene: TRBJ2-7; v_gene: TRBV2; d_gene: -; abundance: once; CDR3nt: TGTGCCAGCAGATCACCAGGGGACTACCGCTTCTACGAGCAGTACTTC; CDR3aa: CASRSPGDYRFYEQYF
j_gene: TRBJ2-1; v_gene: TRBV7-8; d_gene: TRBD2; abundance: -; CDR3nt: TGTGCCAGCAGGCCGGGACTAGCGGGCTCCTACAATGAGCAGTTCTTC; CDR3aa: CASRPGLAGSYNEQFF
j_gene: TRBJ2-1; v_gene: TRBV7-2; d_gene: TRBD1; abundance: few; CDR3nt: TGTGCCAGCAGCTTAGCGTACGGGACAGCCTACAATGAGCAGTTCTTC; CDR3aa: CASSLAYGTAYNEQFF
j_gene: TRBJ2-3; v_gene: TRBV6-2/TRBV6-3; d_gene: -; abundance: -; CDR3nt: TGTGCCAGCAGTTACGGCCTCGTTTCGGATACGCAGTATTTT; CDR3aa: CASSYGLVSDTQYF
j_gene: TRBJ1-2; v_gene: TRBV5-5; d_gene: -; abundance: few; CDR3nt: TGTGCCAGCACGCAGTTAACTAACTATGGCTACACCTTC; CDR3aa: CASTQLTNYGYTF
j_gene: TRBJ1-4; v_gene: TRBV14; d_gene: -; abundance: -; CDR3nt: TGTGCCAGCAGTGCGGGAATCCACAGCACTAATGAAAAACTGTTTTTT; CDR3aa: CASSAGIHSTNEKLFF
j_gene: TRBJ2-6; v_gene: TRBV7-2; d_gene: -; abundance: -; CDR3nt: TGTGCCAGCAGCTTATATGGGGCTGGGGCCAACGTCCTGACTTTC; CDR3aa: CASSLYGAGANVLTF
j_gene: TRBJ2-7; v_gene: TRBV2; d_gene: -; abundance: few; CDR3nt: TGTGCCAGCAGGAATCATGGCGCGGGCGAGCAGTACTTC; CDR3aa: CASRNHGAGEQYF
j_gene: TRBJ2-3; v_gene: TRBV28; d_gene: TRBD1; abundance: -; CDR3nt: TGTGCCAGCCGAAACGTGAGGGGGCAAGTCACAGATACGCAGTATTTT; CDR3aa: CASRNVRGQVTDTQYF
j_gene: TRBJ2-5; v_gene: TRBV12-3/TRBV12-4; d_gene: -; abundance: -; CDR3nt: TGTGCCAGCAGGCCCGACAGAGAAGCACTGGGGGAGACCCAGTACTTC; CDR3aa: CASRPDREALGETQYF
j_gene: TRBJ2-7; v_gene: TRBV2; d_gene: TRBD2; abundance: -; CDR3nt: TGTGCCAGCAGACCTAGGACTAGCGGGAGCTCGAACTCCTACAATGAGCAGTACTTC; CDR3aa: CASRPRTSGSSNSYNEQYF
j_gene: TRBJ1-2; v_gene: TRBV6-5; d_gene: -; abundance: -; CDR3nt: TGTGCCACGACTCGCCCATCAGGGTACTATGGCTACACCTTC; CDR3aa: CATTRPSGYYGYTF
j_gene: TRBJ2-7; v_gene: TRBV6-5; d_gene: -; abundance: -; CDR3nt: TGTGCCAGCAGGTCAGCGGTTCCACGCAATGAGCAGTACTTC; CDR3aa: CASRSAVPRNEQYF
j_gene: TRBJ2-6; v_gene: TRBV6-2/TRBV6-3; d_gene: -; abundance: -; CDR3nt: TGTGCCAGCAGTTACAGGGCCGGGGCCAACGTCCTGACTTTC; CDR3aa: CASSYRAGANVLTF
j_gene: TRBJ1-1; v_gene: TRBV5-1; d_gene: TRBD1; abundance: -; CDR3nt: TGCGCCAGCAGCTTGAGAGGGACAGGGGGCTCGAACACTGAAGCTTTCTTT; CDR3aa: CASSLRGTGGSNTEAFF
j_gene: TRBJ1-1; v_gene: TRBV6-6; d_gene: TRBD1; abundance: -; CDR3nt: TGTGCCAGCAGTTCCCCGGACAGGGGCGCGGTTGAAGCTTTCTTT; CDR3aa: CASSSPDRGAVEAFF
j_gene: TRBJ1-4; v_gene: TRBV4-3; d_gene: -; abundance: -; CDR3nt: TGCGCCAGCAGCCGGGGACCGGGGGAGGATGAAAAACTGTTTTTT; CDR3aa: CASSRGPGEDEKLFF
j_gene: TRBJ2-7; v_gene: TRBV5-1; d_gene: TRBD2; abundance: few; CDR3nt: TGCGCCAGCAGCTTGACGTCTAGCGGCTACGAGCAGTACTTC; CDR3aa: CASSLTSSGYEQYF
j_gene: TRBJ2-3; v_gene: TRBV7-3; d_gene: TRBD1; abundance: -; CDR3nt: TGTGCCAGCAGCTTAAGGGGGACAGGGAGCACAGATACGCAGTATTTT; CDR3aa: CASSLRGTGSTDTQYF
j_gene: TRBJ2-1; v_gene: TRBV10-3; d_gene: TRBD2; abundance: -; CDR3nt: TGTGCCATCAGTGAGTTTGGAGGGACTAGCGGGCGTTCTAGCTCCTACAATGAGCAGTTCTTC; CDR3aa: CAISEFGGTSGRSSSYNEQFF
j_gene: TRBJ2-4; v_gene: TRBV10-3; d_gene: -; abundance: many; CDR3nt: TGTGCCATCAGTGAGAGTCAGGGACTAGCCAAAAACATTCAGTACTTC; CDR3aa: CAISESQGLAKNIQYF
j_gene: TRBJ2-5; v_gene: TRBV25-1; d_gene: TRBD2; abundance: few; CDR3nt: TGTGCCAGCAGTGGGGGACTAGCGGGAGTTGAGCAGTACTTC; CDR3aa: CASSGGLAGVEQYF
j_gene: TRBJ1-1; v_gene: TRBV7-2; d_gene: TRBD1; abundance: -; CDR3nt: TGTGCCAGCAGCTTAGGGACAGGGGGCGTCGCTGAAGCTTTCTTT; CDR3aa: CASSLGTGGVAEAFF
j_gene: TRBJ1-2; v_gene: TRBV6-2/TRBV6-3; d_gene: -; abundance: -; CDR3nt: TGTGCCAGCAGTTACTCGGATTACGTTCGGCTCAGCTACACCTTC; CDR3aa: CASSYSDYVRLSYTF
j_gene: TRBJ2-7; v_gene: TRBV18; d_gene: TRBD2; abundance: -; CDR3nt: TGTGCCAGCTCACCACGAGCGGGAGGAATATACGAGCAGTACTTC; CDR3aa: CASSPRAGGIYEQYF
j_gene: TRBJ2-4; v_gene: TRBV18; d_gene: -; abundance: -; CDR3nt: TGTGCCAGCTCACCTGAGATTGGCAAAAACATTCAGTACTTC; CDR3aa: CASSPEIGKNIQYF
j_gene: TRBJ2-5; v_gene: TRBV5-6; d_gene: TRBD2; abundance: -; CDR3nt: TGTGCCAGTGGGGCTAGCGGGGAGCAGTACTTC; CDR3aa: CASGASGEQYF
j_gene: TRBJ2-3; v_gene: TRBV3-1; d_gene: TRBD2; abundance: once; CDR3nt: TGTGCCAGCAGCCAAGGCTCGACTAGCGGGAGTTCAGATACGCAGTATTTT; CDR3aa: CASSQGSTSGSSDTQYF
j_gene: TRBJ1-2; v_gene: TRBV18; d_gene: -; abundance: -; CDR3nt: TGTGCCAGCTCACCACAGGAATATGGCTACACCTTC; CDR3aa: CASSPQEYGYTF
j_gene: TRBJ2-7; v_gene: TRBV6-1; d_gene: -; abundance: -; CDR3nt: TGTGCCAGCACAAAAGACAGGAGGGCCTACGAGCAGTACTTC; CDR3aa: CASTKDRRAYEQYF
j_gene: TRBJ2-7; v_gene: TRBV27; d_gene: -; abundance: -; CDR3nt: TGTGCCAGCAGTTTGAGGGACGGGTCAACCTACGAGCAGTACTTC; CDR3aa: CASSLRDGSTYEQYF
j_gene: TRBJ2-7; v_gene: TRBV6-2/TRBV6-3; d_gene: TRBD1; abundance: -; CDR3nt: TGTGCCAGCAACGACCCAGGACAGGGCGCCTACGAGCAGTACTTC; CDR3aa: CASNDPGQGAYEQYF
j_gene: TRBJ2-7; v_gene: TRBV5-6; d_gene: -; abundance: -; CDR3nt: TGTGCCAGCAGCCCCAGGGGCCTAAAACTCTACGAGCAGTACTTC; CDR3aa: CASSPRGLKLYEQYF
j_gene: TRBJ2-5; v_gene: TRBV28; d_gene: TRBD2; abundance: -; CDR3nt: TGTGCCAGCAAGGGGAGCGGGAGTAAAGAGACCCAGTACTTC; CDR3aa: CASKGSGSKETQYF
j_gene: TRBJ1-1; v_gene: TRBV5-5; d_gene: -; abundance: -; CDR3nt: TGTGCCAGCAGCGAAGGACGACAGGCAGGCCGGGTCACTGAAGCTTTCTTT; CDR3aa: CASSEGRQAGRVTEAFF
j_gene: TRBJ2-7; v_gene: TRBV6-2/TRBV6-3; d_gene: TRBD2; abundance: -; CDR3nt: TGTGCCAGCAGACGTTACCCCCCCCTACCGGGACTAGCGGAGACCTACGAGCAGTACTTC; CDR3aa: CASRRYPPLPGLAETYEQYF
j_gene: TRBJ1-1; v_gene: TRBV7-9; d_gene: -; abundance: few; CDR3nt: TGTGCCAGCAGCTTAGGACAGTGGGGAAGGAGAAACACTGAAGCTTTCTTT; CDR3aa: CASSLGQWGRRNTEAFF
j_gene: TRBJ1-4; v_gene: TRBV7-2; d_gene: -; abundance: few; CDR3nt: TGTGCCAGCAGCTTAGCGCGGGGTCGAGAAAAACTGTTTTTT; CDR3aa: CASSLARGREKLFF
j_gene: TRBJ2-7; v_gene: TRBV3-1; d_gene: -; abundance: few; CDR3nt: TGTGCCAGCAGCGTGCATTCCTACGAGCAGTACTTC; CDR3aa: CASSVHSYEQYF
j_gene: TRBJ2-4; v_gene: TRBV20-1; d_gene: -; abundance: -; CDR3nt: TGCAGTGCTAGAGCCCGGGCGTGGGAGCAGTACTTC; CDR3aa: CSARARAWEQYF
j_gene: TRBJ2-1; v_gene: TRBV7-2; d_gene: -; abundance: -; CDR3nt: TGTGCCAGCAGCTACGATAAAATACGGAGCGACTACAATGAGCAGTTCTTC; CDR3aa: CASSYDKIRSDYNEQFF